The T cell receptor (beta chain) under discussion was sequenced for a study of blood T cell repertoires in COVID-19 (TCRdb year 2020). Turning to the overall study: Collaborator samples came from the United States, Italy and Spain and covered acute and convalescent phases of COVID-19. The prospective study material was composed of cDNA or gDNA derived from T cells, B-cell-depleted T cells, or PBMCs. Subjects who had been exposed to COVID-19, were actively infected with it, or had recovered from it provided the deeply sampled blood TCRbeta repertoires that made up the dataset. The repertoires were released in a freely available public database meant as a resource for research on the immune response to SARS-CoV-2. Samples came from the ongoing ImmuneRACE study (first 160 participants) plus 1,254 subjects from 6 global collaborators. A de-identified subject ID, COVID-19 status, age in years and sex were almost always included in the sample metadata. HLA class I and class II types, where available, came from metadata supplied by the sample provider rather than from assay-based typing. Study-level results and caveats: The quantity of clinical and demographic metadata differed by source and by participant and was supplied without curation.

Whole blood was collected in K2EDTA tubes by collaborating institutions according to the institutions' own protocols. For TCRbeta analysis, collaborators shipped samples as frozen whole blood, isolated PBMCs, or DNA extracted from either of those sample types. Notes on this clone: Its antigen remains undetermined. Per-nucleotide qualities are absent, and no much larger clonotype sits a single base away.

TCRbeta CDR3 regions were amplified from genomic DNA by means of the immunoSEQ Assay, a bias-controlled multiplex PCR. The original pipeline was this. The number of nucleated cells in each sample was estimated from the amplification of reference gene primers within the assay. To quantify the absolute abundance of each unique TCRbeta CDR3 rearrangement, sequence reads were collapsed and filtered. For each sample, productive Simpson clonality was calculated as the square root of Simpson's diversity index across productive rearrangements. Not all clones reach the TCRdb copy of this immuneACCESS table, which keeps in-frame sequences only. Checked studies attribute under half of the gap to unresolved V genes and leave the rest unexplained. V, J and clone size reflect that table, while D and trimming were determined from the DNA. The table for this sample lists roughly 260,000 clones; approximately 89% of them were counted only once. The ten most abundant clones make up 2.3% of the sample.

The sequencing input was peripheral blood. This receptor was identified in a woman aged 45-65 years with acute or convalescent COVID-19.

In nucleotide form, the sequence is TGTGCCAGCAGCCGAACACAGGGAGCGGCTGAAGCTTTCTTT. Its coded protein is CASSRTQGAAEAFF. This sequence uses TRBV7-3 and TRBJ1-1; a tentative D call is TRBD1 (6 bases match). The cysteine opens and the phenylalanine closes a CDR3 of 14 amino acids. Just CDR3 DNA is preserved here, 42 bases in frame from base 1. Relative to germline, V is 5 bases shorter and J is 6 bases shorter, with 16 bases between their ends. CDR1 and CDR2 are drawn from the germline V gene: SGHTA, FQGTGA.